This note documents a single T cell receptor (beta chain) sequence. Its specific antigen is unknown. The sample holds no much larger clone one base away, and base qualities are not on file. The germline V gene (reference sequence) specifies MNHEY as CDR1 and SMNVEV as CDR2. Measured from the cysteine to the phenylalanine, the CDR3 is 15 residues long. Only the CDR3 region is kept as DNA, spanning 45 bases read in frame from base 1. V has 6 bases trimmed and J has 5 bases trimmed; junction bases matching no gene number 9. TCRbeta CDR3 regions were immunosequenced from genomic DNA with the immunoSEQ Assay. Before high-throughput sequencing, the genomic DNA was amplified using bias-controlled multiplex PCR. Per the source publication's procedure: To quantify the absolute abundance of each unique TCRbeta CDR3 region, the sequences were collapsed and filtered. Clonality, defined as 1 minus Pielou's evenness, was calculated using only productive rearrangements. A previously published method was used to identify clones with significantly greater frequencies in on-treatment samples than in baseline samples. Imported from immuneACCESS, the table was reduced by TCRdb to in-frame sequences with V and J called. These copies leave out some clones; in studies compared against another copy, an unresolved V gene accounts for under half, and the cause of the remainder is not known. V and J calls and clone size are copied from that table; D and trimming were computed from the DNA. Recorded for this sample are approximately 22,000 clones; about two thirds of them occurred a single time. Together, the top ten hold roughly a fifth of the sample.

The source of the sample is a study of sequential checkpoint blockade in melanoma (dated by TCRdb to about 2019). Describing the broader study: Patients were assigned by 1:1 randomization to either first-line nivolumab followed by ipilimumab (arm A) or ipilimumab followed by nivolumab (arm B). Maintenance nivolumab came after both trial sequences.

The label giving this sample's treatment or condition can be read as: randomized to nivolumab then ipilimumab (arm A) or the reverse (arm B). Prior DNA-damaging chemotherapy had not been received by any trial patient. Live CD3+CD8+ cells negative for CD19 and CD56 were sorted from thawed PBMCs on a FACS Aria II flow cytometer. The samples were obtained from melanoma patients enrolled in CheckMate 064, an open-label, randomized phase II trial testing sequential checkpoint blockade. Peripheral blood mononuclear cells were obtained through leukapheresis, purified using Ficoll-Paque, and frozen in human serum containing approximately 9.3% DMSO. Immediately after sorting, the purity of the sorted blood CD3+CD8+ cells was confirmed to be >98%, and DNA was then extracted. Summary of the overall study and its limitations: The response-prediction model combining TCR metrics and mutation burden needs validation in larger, independent patient cohorts.

The input for sequencing was CD8+ T cells sorted from blood (inferred from file names), taken from a patient given nivolumab and ipilimumab in sequence. This clonotype was sampled from a human donor with melanoma. The sequence links TRBV27 to TRBJ2-1; TRBD2 fits 8 bases in the junction. The CDR3 loop reads CASRTGGLRNNEQFF. The nucleotide sequence reads as follows: TGTGCCAGCAGAACGGGGGGGCTGAGAAACAATGAGCAGTTCTTC.